These T cell receptor beta chains were read from a single sample in a study of blood T cell repertoires in COVID-19. Only in-frame clones appear in the TCRdb table, and some are missing; sequencing was by immunoSEQ multiplex PCR. The repertoire consists of 190,000 or so clones, with around 85% occurring once and the leading ten covering about 9.4%. The sequencing input was peripheral blood. These receptor sequences come from a woman over 75 with acute or convalescent COVID-19. Each CDR3 is given with its conserved first and last residue. Not all rows give a size; the values are once, few, many and, for expanded clones, a class.

size: many; V: TRBV24-1; J: TRBJ1-2; CDR3: CATSSQGYGYTF
size: -; V: TRBV6-2/TRBV6-3; J: TRBJ2-1; CDR3: CASSLQGGRNEQFF
size: -; V: TRBV24-1; J: TRBJ2-7; CDR3: CATSRGSYEQYF
size: -; V: TRBV7-3; J: TRBJ2-5; CDR3: CASSSNGGRKETQYF
size: -; V: TRBV7-2; J: TRBJ2-1; CDR3: CASSWGQGAGNEQFF
size: -; V: TRBV24-1; J: TRBJ1-1; CDR3: CATKSSGYTEAFF
size: once; V: TRBV5-1; J: TRBJ2-3; CDR3: CASSLGRALAERTDTQYF
size: -; V: TRBV29-1; J: TRBJ2-3; CDR3: CSVGSPRDTQYF
size: -; V: TRBV19; J: TRBJ1-5; CDR3: CASSPGVRQPQHF
size: -; V: TRBV6-5; J: TRBJ1-6; CDR3: CASSPLLSGNSPLHF
size: -; V: TRBV20-1; J: TRBJ2-7; CDR3: CSASSGHEQYF
size: -; V: TRBV3-1/TRBV3-2; J: TRBJ1-6; CDR3: CASSPRQGPRDNSPLHF
size: -; V: TRBV6-4; J: TRBJ1-1; CDR3: CASRRDRGNGYTEAFF
size: -; V: TRBV15; J: TRBJ2-1; CDR3: CATSRDRGQEYNEQFF
size: -; V: TRBV4-1; J: TRBJ2-4; CDR3: CASSQLYRADLAKNIQYF
size: few; V: TRBV19; J: TRBJ1-2; CDR3: CATGDLGVYGYTF